This T cell receptor (beta chain) appears in the sequencing data of a study of T-cell reconstitution after alpha-beta-depleted transplantation in children (dated by TCRdb to 2016 to 2017). Notes on the research overall: Using TCR repertoire profiling, the study followed T-cell immune reconstitution in a quantitative way in children after TCRalphabeta/CD19-depleted allogeneic hematopoietic cell transplantation.

This clonotype was counted many times. No cognate antigen has been identified for it. Base qualities were left out, and no much larger clone turns up one base away. Receptors were amplified or captured by PCR. Instrument on record: Illumina HiSeq 2500. To normalize quantification of the TCRbeta repertoire, the TCR libraries were built with molecular barcoding that relied on unique molecular identifiers. The public reads were run again by TCRdb, first through fastp at Q25 and then through MiXCR, and only productive beta chains were kept. Rows are combined by CDR3 protein, so each entry shows the most common genes and DNA. For this sample the table gives hundreds of thousands of distinct CDR3 sequences, of which more than 10% were detected only once. Jointly, the top ten make up over 2% of the sample. Looking up the germline V gene yields CDR1 SGHTA and CDR2 FQGNSA. The CDR3 runs 16 amino acids, cysteine and phenylalanine included. Kept here is only the CDR3 DNA, which spans 48 bases and is read in frame from base 1. V is pruned by 1 base and J by 4 bases, leaving 7 bases of the junction without a gene match.

The sequence joins TRBV7-2 to TRBJ2-7, and 10 junctional nucleotides match TRBD2. The TCR originated in a human donor who donated a stem cell graft to a child with acute lymphoblastic leukemia. Here the sequenced sample was PBMCs from the stem cell graft donor, taken from the stem cell graft. The nucleotides read TGTGCCAGCAGCTTAGGGCCTCAAGCGGGAGGGTACGAGCAGTACTTC. It codes for CASSLGPQAGGYEQYF.